This T cell receptor beta chain was sequenced during a study of PD-L1 blockade in urothelial cancer. TCRdb's table, derived via immunoSEQ multiplex PCR, lists solely in-frame clones and lacks some. The data contain tens of thousands of clones, roughly 84% of them singletons. Noted time point: pretreatment peripheral blood. The ends were cut back, 5 bases at V and 4 bases at J, with 12 bases in the middle. The CDR3 runs 14 residues. CDR1 and CDR2 from the germline V gene are KGHSH and LQKENI. Specimen: PBMCs, collected around atezolizumab (anti-PD-L1) treatment. This chain joins TRBV18 and TRBJ2-1; tentative D call: TRBD1 (5 bases). The origin of this receptor is a woman in her 70s with urothelial cancer. This chain's CDR3 is CASSRNRQYNEQFF. The CDR3 region has the DNA TGTGCCAGCTCAAGAAACAGGCAATACAATGAGCAGTTCTTC.